These 30 T cell receptor beta chains were all obtained from the same sample, sequenced in a study of CXCR3-negative and CXCR3-positive naive CD8 T cells. Carrying UMI labels, the TRB cDNA libraries were prepared through 5' RACE. TCRdb reprocessed the 5' RACE reads; each CDR3 protein has one entry and no DNA is given. The table gives 45,000 or so distinct CDR3 sequences; the top ten clones make up roughly 14% of it. The sequencing input was memory CD8+ T cells from blood. These receptors were collected from a human donor in good health. Some clones in this sample may be carry-over from other donors' samples.

By frequency, this clonotype registers medium-sized. The chain joins TRBV28 to TRBJ2-6; there is no DNA to check the TCRdb D call of TRBD1. The germline gives CDR1 MDHEN, CDR2 SYDVKM. This CDR3 is built from 16 residues. The chain's CDR3 is CASSPGTPSGANVLTF.

The J gene is TRBJ1-5, the V gene TRBV28. This CDR3 is 13 amino acids long. Germline lookup yields CDR1 MDHEN and CDR2 SYDVKM. CDR3 sequence: CASTQNVNQPQHF. Filled out from reference TRBV28 and TRBJ1-5, the complete variable domain reads DVKVTQSSRYLVKRTGEKVFLECVQDMDHENMFWYRQDPGLGLRLIYFSYDVKMKEKGDIPEGYSVSREKKERFSLILESASTNQTSMYLCASTQNVNQPQHFGDGTRLSIL.

The V and J genes are TRBV21-1 and TRBJ2-7; the TRBD1 assignment by TCRdb is unverifiable without DNA. TRBV21-1 is marked as a pseudogene. The length of the CDR3 is 15 residues. The CDR3 region is CASSKCGTGGHEQYF.

This rearrangement joins TRBV20-1 to TRBJ2-2; the TRBD1 assignment by TCRdb is unverifiable without DNA. The V gene's germline CDR1 is DFQATT and CDR2 SNEGSKA (reference sequence). The CDR3 runs 16 residues. This chain's CDR3 is CSARGDDRLATGELFF.

This chain links TRBV20-1 with TRBJ1-1. The CDR3 consists of 11 residues. Germline lookup yields CDR1 DFQATT and CDR2 SNEGSKA (reference sequence). CDR3 loop: CSARGLSEAFF.

The rearrangement links TRBV28 to TRBJ1-5; the D gene TCRdb calls, TRBD1, cannot be checked with no DNA. Germline lookup yields CDR1 MDHEN and CDR2 SYDVKM. The CDR3 length is 14 residues. The CDR3 sequence: CASSPLGRNQPQHF.

The chain employs TRBV4-2 and TRBJ2-7; the TCRdb D gene call, TRBD1, has no DNA to confirm it. Germline V gene data show CDR1 as LGHNA and CDR2 as YNFKEQ. CDR3 length: 15 residues. CDR3 sequence reads: CASSQVGQGAYEQYF.

The CDR3 protein is CATSGKGWYEQFF. The gene calls are TRBV15 and TRBJ2-1; with no DNA, the TCRdb D assignment of TRBD1 cannot be verified. This CDR3 spans 13 amino acids. Germline V CDR1 and CDR2: LNHNV, YYDKDF (reference sequence).

This chain connects TRBV2 to TRBJ2-1. The CDR3 runs 15 residues. Germline V gene data show CDR1 as SNHLY and CDR2 as FYNNEI. CDR3 sequence reads: CASSTDTHEYNEQFF.

V is TRBV11-2 and J is TRBJ2-3; TCRdb designates TRBD1, a call that cannot be tested without DNA. The CDR3 runs to 15 residues. Per germline, CDR1 SGHAT and CDR2 FQNNGV. This chain's CDR3 is CASRPGGGPTDTQYF.

This chain uses TRBV20-1 with TRBJ2-1; with no DNA, the TCRdb D assignment of TRBD1 cannot be verified. Germline V gives CDR1 DFQATT, CDR2 SNEGSKA (reference sequence). The CDR3 has 16 amino acids. The CDR3 region is CSARDPLAGAINEQFF.

The chain is built from TRBV7-3 and TRBJ2-1; there is no DNA to check the TCRdb D call of TRBD1. The CDR3 has 14 residues. Germline CDR1 and CDR2: SGHTA and FQGTGA. The chain's CDR3 is CASSLLGGSDEQFF.

V and J are TRBV11-3 and TRBJ2-5; with no DNA, the TCRdb D assignment of TRBD2 cannot be verified. The CDR3 consists of 13 residues. Germline CDR1 is SGHNT and CDR2 is YENEEA. The CDR3: CASSPPSLETQYF.

This chain uses TRBV7-2 with TRBJ2-1; TCRdb returns TRBD1, unconfirmable since there is no DNA. CDR1 is SGHTA, CDR2 FQGNSA, per germline. The CDR3 totals 14 residues. CDR3 region: CASSLGPGGNEQFF.

This chain joins TRBV28 and TRBJ2-3; there is no DNA to check the TCRdb D call of TRBD2. CDR3 length equals 21 residues. The V gene's germline CDR1 is MDHEN and CDR2 SYDVKM. This CDR3 is CASSFPATGLAGTVRTDTQYF.

The J gene is TRBJ2-1, the V gene TRBV11-3. Per germline, CDR1 SGHNT and CDR2 YENEEA. The CDR3 is 14 amino acids. The CDR3 protein is CASSRRGSNNEQFF.

The J gene is TRBJ1-6, the V gene TRBV4-1; TCRdb outputs TRBD1, but without DNA this stays unchecked. There are 15 residues in the CDR3. Germline V CDR1 and CDR2: MGHRA, YSYEKL. CDR3 protein: CASSQALSRGSPLHF.

The chain links TRBV29-1 to TRBJ2-3; TCRdb selects TRBD1, and the lack of DNA leaves this call unchecked. The CDR3 covers 14 residues. Germline lookup yields CDR1 SQVTM and CDR2 ANQGSEA. The CDR3 protein is CSVGTLTTTDTQYF.

The gene calls are TRBV7-3 and TRBJ2-3; the D gene TCRdb calls, TRBD2, cannot be checked with no DNA. Germline values: CDR1 SGHTA, CDR2 FQGTGA. The CDR3 is 16 amino acids. The CDR3 protein is CASSLMAGGLEDTQYF.

The J gene is TRBJ2-7, the V gene TRBV7-9; the D gene TCRdb calls, TRBD1, cannot be checked with no DNA. Germline lookup yields CDR1 SEHNR and CDR2 FQNEAQ (reference sequence). The CDR3 totals 14 residues. This chain's CDR3 is CASSFPVDPYEQYF.

V is TRBV29-1 and J is TRBJ2-2; TCRdb designates TRBD1, a call that cannot be tested without DNA. In germline, CDR1 is SQVTM, CDR2 ANQGSEA. This CDR3 spans 16 amino acids. CDR3 protein: CSVKLGPPSNTGELFF.

The J gene is TRBJ2-7, the V gene TRBV29-1; TCRdb returns TRBD1, unconfirmable since there is no DNA. The CDR3 totals 14 residues. CDR1 and CDR2 from the germline V gene are SQVTM and ANQGSEA. This CDR3 is CSLATGTGVYEQYF.

This chain joins TRBV7-8 and TRBJ2-1; TCRdb lists TRBD1, though no DNA is available to test this call. This CDR3 contains 13 residues. Germline lookup yields CDR1 SGHVS and CDR2 FQNEAQ. CDR3 in amino acids: CASSWTGSHEQFF.

V gene TRBV4-1 combines with J gene TRBJ1-1; TCRdb's assignment of TRBD1 cannot be checked, as there is no DNA. This CDR3 spans 15 amino acids. The germline CDR1 and CDR2 sequences are MGHRA and YSYEKL. CDR3 region: CASSQIQGARTETFF.

The chain couples TRBV10-1 to TRBJ2-2; as DNA is missing, the TRBD1 call by TCRdb cannot be tested. Looked up from germline, CDR1 is WNHNN and CDR2 is SYGVQD (reference sequence). The CDR3 spans 15 residues. Here the CDR3 reads CASSVGTGDTGELFF.

This chain uses TRBV11-3 with TRBJ1-1; TCRdb designates TRBD1, a call that cannot be tested without DNA. CDR3 length: 16 residues. Per the germline V gene, CDR1 is SGHNT and CDR2 is YENEEA. CDR3 amino acids: CASSSRDRGMDTEAFF.

The chain's CDR3 is CASSPIQTGGNEQFF. The V gene is TRBV21-1, the J gene TRBJ2-1; TCRdb's assignment of TRBD1 cannot be checked, as there is no DNA. TRBV21-1 is tagged as a pseudogene. CDR3 length: 15 amino acids.

The chain employs TRBV29-1 and TRBJ2-7; TCRdb's D call, TRBD1, is unchecked because there is no DNA. This CDR3 comprises 12 residues. Germline values: CDR1 SQVTM, CDR2 ANQGSEA. CDR3 region: CSVGQGEDEQYF.

The chain combines TRBV6-2 or TRBV6-3 with TRBJ1-2; the TCRdb D gene call, TRBD1, has no DNA to confirm it. The CDR3 length is 16 residues. CDR1 is MNHEY, CDR2 SVGEGT, per germline. The CDR3 here is CASSYEVGQNYYGYTF.

The chain carries TRBV7-3 and TRBJ2-2. The CDR3 contains 15 residues. In germline, CDR1 is SGHTA, CDR2 FQGTGA. CDR3 sequence: CASSLLDGDAGELFF.